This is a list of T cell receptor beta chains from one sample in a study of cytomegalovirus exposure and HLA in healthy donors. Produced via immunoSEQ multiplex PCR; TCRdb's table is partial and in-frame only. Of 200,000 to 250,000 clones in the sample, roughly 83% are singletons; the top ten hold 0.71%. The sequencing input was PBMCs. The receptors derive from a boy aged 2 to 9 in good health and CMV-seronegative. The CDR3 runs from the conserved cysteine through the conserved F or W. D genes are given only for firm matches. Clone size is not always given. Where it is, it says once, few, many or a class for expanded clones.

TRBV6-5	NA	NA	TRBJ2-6	TGTGCCAGCACCTTAGCAGGGGTTGGGGCCAACGTCCTGACTTTC	CASTLAGVGANVLTF
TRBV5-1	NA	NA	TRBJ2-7	TGCGCCAGCAGCCTCGGACACCTGGCCCCTCAAGGCGAGCAGTACTTC	CASSLGHLAPQGEQYF
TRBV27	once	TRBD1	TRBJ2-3	TGTGCCAGCAGTCACCGACAGGGCCCAAGCACAGATACGCAGTATTTT	CASSHRQGPSTDTQYF
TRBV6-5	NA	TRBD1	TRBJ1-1	TGTGCCAGCAGTTACAGGACAGGGGGTTGGGACACTGAAGCTTTCTTT	CASSYRTGGWDTEAFF
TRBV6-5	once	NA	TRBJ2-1	TGTGCCAGCGGAGTGGGCTACAATGAGCAGTTCTTC	CASGVGYNEQFF
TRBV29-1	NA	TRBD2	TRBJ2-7	TGCAGCGTTGTGGCAGGTTATCGACTAGCGGACCCCTACGAGCAGTACTTC	CSVVAGYRLADPYEQYF
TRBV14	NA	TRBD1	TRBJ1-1	TGTGCCAGCAGCCAGGGACAGGGGGCTGGCACTGAAGCTTTCTTT	CASSQGQGAGTEAFF
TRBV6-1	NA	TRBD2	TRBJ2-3	TGTGCCAGCAGTGTAATTTCTGGACTAGCGGGACGCACAGATACGCAGTATTTT	CASSVISGLAGRTDTQYF
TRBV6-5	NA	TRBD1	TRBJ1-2	TGTGCCAGCAGTTACGAGGGGGCCTTTGGCTACACCTTC	CASSYEGAFGYTF
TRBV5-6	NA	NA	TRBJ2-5	TGTGCCAGCAGGCGCAACCCGGGGGGCTGGGAGACCCAGTACTTC	CASRRNPGGWETQYF
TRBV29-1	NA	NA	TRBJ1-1	TGCAGCACAAAAGAAGCTGAAGCTTTCTTT	CSTKEAEAFF
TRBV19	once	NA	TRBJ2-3	TGTGCCAGTAGTGTTCAGATCAGCACAGATACGCAGTATTTT	CASSVQISTDTQYF
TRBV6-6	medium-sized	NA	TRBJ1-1	TGTGCCAGCAGTGCACGGGAGTACACTGAAGCTTTCTTT	CASSAREYTEAFF
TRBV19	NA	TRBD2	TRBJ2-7	TGTGCCAGTAGTATAGGGGTAGCGGGAGTGGGCGAGCAGTACTTC	CASSIGVAGVGEQYF